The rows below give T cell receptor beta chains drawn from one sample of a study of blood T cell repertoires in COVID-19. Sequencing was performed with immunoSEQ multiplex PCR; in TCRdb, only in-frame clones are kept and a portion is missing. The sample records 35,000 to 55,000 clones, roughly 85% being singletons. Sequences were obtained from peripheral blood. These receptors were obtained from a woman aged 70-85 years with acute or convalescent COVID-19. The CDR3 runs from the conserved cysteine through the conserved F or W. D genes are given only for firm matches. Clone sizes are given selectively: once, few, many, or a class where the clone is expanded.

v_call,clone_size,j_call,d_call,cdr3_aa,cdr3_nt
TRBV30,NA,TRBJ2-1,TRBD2,CAWNSGGAEQFF,TGTGCCTGGAACAGCGGGGGGGCTGAGCAGTTCTTC
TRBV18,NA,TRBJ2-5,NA,CASSPQQETQYF,TGTGCCAGCTCACCCCAACAAGAGACCCAGTACTTC
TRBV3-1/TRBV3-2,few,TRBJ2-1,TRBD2,CASSPTSGQFYNEQFF,TGTGCCAGCAGTCCCACTAGCGGCCAATTCTACAATGAGCAGTTCTTC
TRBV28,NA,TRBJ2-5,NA,CASSMTSTGATQYF,TGTGCCAGCAGTATGACTAGTACCGGGGCGACCCAGTACTTC
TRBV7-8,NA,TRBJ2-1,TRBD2,CASSTGGASGDNEQFF,TGTGCCAGCAGCACCGGGGGGGCTAGCGGAGACAATGAGCAGTTCTTC
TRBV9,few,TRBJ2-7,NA,CASSVAPTDSYEQYF,TGTGCCAGCAGCGTAGCCCCTACCGATTCCTACGAGCAGTACTTC
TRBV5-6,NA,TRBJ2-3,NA,CASSGTVGVESTDTQYF,TGTGCCAGCAGCGGCACAGTCGGGGTAGAGAGCACAGATACGCAGTATTTT
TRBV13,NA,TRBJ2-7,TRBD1,CASSFRSGTGVDEQYF,TGTGCCAGCAGCTTTCGATCCGGGACAGGGGTAGACGAGCAGTACTTC
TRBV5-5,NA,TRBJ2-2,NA,CASSPGAPDTGELFF,TGTGCCAGCAGCCCGGGAGCGCCGGACACCGGGGAGCTGTTTTTT
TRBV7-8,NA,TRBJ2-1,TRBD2,CASRPRFAGEQYEQFF,TGTGCCAGCAGGCCAAGATTTGCGGGAGAGCAATATGAGCAGTTCTTC
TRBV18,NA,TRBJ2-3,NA,CASSSTTDTQYF,TGTGCCAGCTCAAGCACCACAGATACGCAGTATTTT
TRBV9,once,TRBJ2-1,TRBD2,CASSVGTSGANEQFF,TGTGCCAGCAGCGTAGGTACTAGCGGGGCTAATGAGCAGTTCTTC
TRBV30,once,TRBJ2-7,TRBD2,CAWSPGGGIYEQYF,TGTGCCTGGAGTCCGGGCGGGGGGATCTACGAGCAGTACTTC
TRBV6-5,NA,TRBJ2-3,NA,CASRLHGGTDTQYF,TGTGCCAGCAGACTGCACGGGGGCACAGATACGCAGTATTTT
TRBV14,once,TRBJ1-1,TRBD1,CASSWTGLSTEAFF,TGTGCCAGCAGCTGGACAGGGCTCAGCACTGAAGCTTTCTTT
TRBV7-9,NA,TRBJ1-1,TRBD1,CASSLGGQGAQTEAFF,TGTGCCAGCAGCTTAGGGGGACAGGGGGCGCAGACTGAAGCTTTCTTT
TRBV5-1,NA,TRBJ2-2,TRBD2,CASSLNGLGGTGELFF,TGCGCCAGCAGCTTGAATGGACTAGGAGGCACCGGGGAGCTGTTTTTT
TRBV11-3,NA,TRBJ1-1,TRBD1,CASSFDRVNTEAFF,TGTGCCAGCAGCTTCGACAGGGTAAACACTGAAGCTTTCTTT
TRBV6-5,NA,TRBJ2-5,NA,CASRFGETQYF,TGTGCCAGCAGATTCGGAGAGACCCAGTACTTC
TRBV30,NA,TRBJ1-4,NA,CAWSGRQYEKLFF,TGTGCCTGGAGTGGGAGACAGTATGAAAAACTGTTTTTT
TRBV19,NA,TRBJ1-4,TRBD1,CASTLRGQEAEKLFF,TGTGCCAGTACCCTTAGGGGACAGGAGGCTGAAAAACTGTTTTTT
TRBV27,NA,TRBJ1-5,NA,CASRGTYNQPQHF,TGTGCCAGCAGAGGGACATACAATCAGCCCCAGCATTTT
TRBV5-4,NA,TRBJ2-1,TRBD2,CASSPGTSGRLDEQFF,TGTGCCAGCAGCCCCGGGACTAGCGGGAGACTGGATGAGCAGTTCTTC
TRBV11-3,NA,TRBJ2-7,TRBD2,CASGREAYEQYF,TGTGCCAGCGGACGGGAGGCCTACGAGCAGTACTTC
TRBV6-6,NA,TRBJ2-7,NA,CASSYKDTTYEQYF,TGTGCCAGCAGTTATAAGGACACCACCTACGAGCAGTACTTC
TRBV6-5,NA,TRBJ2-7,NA,CASKEGPREQYF,TGTGCCAGCAAGGAGGGCCCCAGGGAGCAGTACTTC
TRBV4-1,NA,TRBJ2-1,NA,CASSQRSGEQFF,TGCGCCAGCAGCCAACGGAGCGGTGAGCAGTTCTTC
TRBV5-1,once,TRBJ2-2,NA,CASSLAGSTGELFF,TGCGCCAGCAGCTTGGCCGGTAGCACCGGGGAGCTGTTTTTT
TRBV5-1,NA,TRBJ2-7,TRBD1,CASSGGQGYEQYF,TGCGCCAGCAGCGGGGGACAGGGCTACGAGCAGTACTTC
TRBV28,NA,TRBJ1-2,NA,CASSLRGIYGGYTF,TGTGCCAGCAGTTTAAGGGGTATCTATGGAGGCTACACCTTC
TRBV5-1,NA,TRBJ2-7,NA,CASSLGAGASYEQYF,TGCGCCAGCAGCTTGGGGGCAGGGGCCTCCTACGAGCAGTACTTC
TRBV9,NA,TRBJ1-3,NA,CASSVGTASGNTIYF,TGTGCCAGCAGCGTAGGGACAGCCTCTGGAAACACCATATATTTT
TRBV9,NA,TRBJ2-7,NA,CASSAQGNYEQYF,TGTGCCAGCAGCGCCCAGGGTAACTACGAGCAGTACTTC
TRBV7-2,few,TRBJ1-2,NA,CASSLGQRQGYTF,TGTGCCAGCAGCTTAGGACAGCGTCAAGGCTACACCTTC
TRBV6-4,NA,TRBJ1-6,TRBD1,CASSSQGAQGSPLHF,TGTGCCAGCAGCTCACAGGGGGCGCAAGGGTCACCCCTCCACTTT
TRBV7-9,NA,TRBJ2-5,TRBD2,CASSSTLAGESLPQETQYF,TGTGCCAGCAGTTCGACGCTAGCGGGAGAAAGCCTACCCCAAGAGACCCAGTACTTC
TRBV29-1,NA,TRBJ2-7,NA,CSVDEGPEQYF,TGCAGCGTTGACGAGGGCCCCGAGCAGTACTTC
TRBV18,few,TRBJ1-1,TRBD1,CASSPFQTGSTRTEAFF,TGTGCCAGCTCACCCTTTCAGACAGGGTCCACGAGGACTGAAGCTTTCTTT
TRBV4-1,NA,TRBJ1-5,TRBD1,CASSQDPGTGLNQPQHF,TGCGCCAGCAGCCAAGATCCCGGGACAGGTTTAAATCAGCCCCAGCATTTT
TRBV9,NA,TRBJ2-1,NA,CASSVEGATYNEQFF,TGTGCCAGCAGCGTAGAAGGGGCCACGTACAATGAGCAGTTCTTC
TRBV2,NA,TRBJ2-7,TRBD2,CASSEEQPSGKYEQYF,TGTGCCAGCAGTGAAGAACAGCCTAGCGGGAAATACGAGCAGTACTTC
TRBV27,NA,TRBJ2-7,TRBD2,CASGLGLAVYEQYF,TGTGCCAGCGGATTGGGACTAGCGGTATACGAGCAGTACTTC
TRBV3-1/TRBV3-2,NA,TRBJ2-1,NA,CASSLYNEQFF,TGTGCCAGCAGCCTATACAATGAGCAGTTCTTC
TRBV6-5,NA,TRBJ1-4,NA,CASSYLPGSREKLFF,TGTGCCAGCAGTTACTTACCGGGGTCGAGGGAGAAACTGTTTTTT
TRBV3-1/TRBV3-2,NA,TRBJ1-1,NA,CASQRGGNTEAFF,TGTGCCAGCCAGCGCGGGGGGAACACTGAAGCTTTCTTT
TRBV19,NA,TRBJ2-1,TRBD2,CASRRRGLAGNPLGTYNEQFF,TGTGCCAGTAGAAGGCGGGGACTAGCGGGGAATCCCTTAGGGACCTACAATGAGCAGTTCTTC